Listed below are T cell receptor beta chains from one sample, sequenced in a study of blood T cell repertoires in COVID-19. The assay was immunoSEQ multiplex PCR, and TCRdb's table has in-frame clones only and misses some. Of 300,000 to 400,000 clones in the sample, over 75% are singletons; the top ten hold approximately 2.5%. The sample taken for sequencing was peripheral blood. The origin of the receptors is a woman aged 60 to 75 with COVID-19, enrolled during active disease. Each CDR3 is given with its conserved first and last residue. D genes are given only for firm matches. Size is omitted from some rows. Given values are once, few, many or a class for expanded clones.

TRBD2 TRBJ2-3 TRBV30 - CAWSVQRTSGGLGTDTQYF TGTGCCTGGAGTGTACAACGGACTAGCGGGGGGCTCGGCACAGATACGCAGTATTTT
TRBD1 TRBJ1-6 TRBV28 - CASSPGTDNSPLHF TGTGCCAGCAGTCCCGGGACAGATAATTCACCCCTCCACTTT
- TRBJ2-4 TRBV28 - CASSLTGVAARQYF TGTGCCAGCAGTTTAACGGGGGTAGCGGCTCGCCAGTACTTC
TRBD2 TRBJ2-1 TRBV18 - CASSPGLAGSYNEQFF TGTGCCAGCTCACCAGGGCTAGCGGGAAGTTACAATGAGCAGTTCTTC
- TRBJ1-1 TRBV12-3/TRBV12-4 - CASSLGGLGAFF TGTGCCAGCAGTTTGGGGGGGTTGGGAGCTTTCTTT
- TRBJ1-3 TRBV5-1 once CASSLSQGRGPGNTIYF TGCGCCAGCAGCTTAAGTCAGGGCCGCGGACCTGGAAACACCATATATTTT
- TRBJ1-4 TRBV29-1 - CSVEGHMGEKLFF TGCAGCGTCGAGGGACACATGGGTGAAAAACTGTTTTTT
- TRBJ1-1 TRBV6-5 - CASSYVANTEAFF TGTGCCAGCAGTTATGTGGCGAACACTGAAGCTTTCTTT
- TRBJ2-3 TRBV14 - CASSQGLYPSTDTQYF TGTGCCAGCAGCCAAGGGCTTTACCCTAGCACAGATACGCAGTATTTT
- TRBJ1-6 TRBV30 - CAWSKGVGPYNSPLHF TGTGCCTGGAGTAAGGGGGTCGGCCCCTATAATTCACCCCTCCACTTT
- TRBJ2-7 TRBV5-1 - CASSLSVSSYEQYF TGCGCCAGCAGCTTGAGCGTCAGCTCCTACGAGCAGTACTTC
- TRBJ1-1 TRBV2 - CASSGGAGDGNTEAFF TGTGCCAGCAGCGGTGGGGCAGGTGATGGGAACACTGAAGCTTTCTTT
- TRBJ2-1 TRBV11-3 - CASSPGWEQFF TGTGCCAGCAGCCCAGGGTGGGAGCAGTTCTTC
TRBD1 TRBJ2-1 TRBV7-2 - CASSLTGHNEQFF TGTGCCAGCAGCTTGACAGGGCACAATGAGCAGTTCTTC
- TRBJ1-2 TRBV5-6 - CASSLLQDYGYTF TGTGCCAGCAGCTTGCTCCAGGACTATGGCTACACCTTC
- TRBJ1-2 TRBV7-9 few CASSQGTSANYGYTF TGTGCCAGCAGCCAAGGGACTTCTGCTAACTATGGCTACACCTTC
- TRBJ1-1 TRBV7-9 - CASSSRQLFEAFF TGTGCCAGCAGCTCGAGACAGCTTTTTGAAGCTTTCTTT
- TRBJ1-1 TRBV19 - CASSGGGAEAFF TGTGCCAGTAGCGGGGGAGGGGCTGAAGCTTTCTTT
- TRBJ2-1 TRBV12-3/TRBV12-4 - CASSLVGGLGQFF TGTGCCAGCAGTTTAGTTGGGGGGTTGGGGCAGTTCTTC
TRBD2 TRBJ2-1 TRBV2 once CASSEERGAYNEQFF TGTGCCAGCAGTGAGGAGCGGGGGGCCTACAATGAGCAGTTCTTC
- TRBJ2-7 TRBV4-1 - CASSQDPREYEQYF TGCGCCAGCAGCCAAGATCCAAGAGAGTACGAGCAGTACTTC
TRBD1 TRBJ1-5 TRBV6-2/TRBV6-3 - CASSPQQGVRISPQHF TGTGCCAGCAGCCCTCAGCAGGGGGTTCGGATCAGCCCCCAGCATTTT
- TRBJ2-1 TRBV6-6 - CASTKGVNSYNEQFF TGTGCCAGCACCAAGGGGGTTAACTCCTACAATGAGCAGTTCTTC
- TRBJ1-2 TRBV2 - CASSTRRGGDDGRRF TGTGCCAGCAGCACCCGGCGGGGAGGGGACGACGGCCGCCGGTTC
TRBD1 TRBJ2-6 TRBV19 - CASSRTGFSGANVLTF TGTGCCAGTAGTAGGACAGGTTTCTCTGGGGCCAACGTCCTGACTTTC
- TRBJ1-5 TRBV3-1/TRBV3-2 - CASSQAGNQPQHF TGTGCCAGCAGCCAAGCGGGGAATCAGCCCCAGCATTTT
- TRBJ1-6 TRBV3-1/TRBV3-2 - CASSLSSDTPLHF TGTGCCAGCAGCCTTTCCTCGGACACACCCCTCCACTTT
- TRBJ2-1 TRBV3-1/TRBV3-2 - CASSQGPSSYNEQFF TGTGCCAGCAGCCAAGGGCCTTCAAGCTACAATGAGCAGTTCTTC
TRBD1 TRBJ1-1 TRBV6-5 - CASSYSPDRGFLAFF TGTGCCAGCAGTTACTCGCCAGACAGGGGGTTCTTAGCTTTCTTT
- TRBJ1-5 TRBV6-5 - CASSSSLRGDQPQHF TGTGCCAGCAGTTCTAGTTTGAGAGGCGATCAGCCCCAGCATTTT
TRBD1 TRBJ2-5 TRBV19 - CASSPPGQGAETQYF TGTGCCAGTAGTCCACCGGGACAGGGGGCAGAGACCCAGTACTTC
TRBD1 TRBJ2-4 TRBV19 - CASSIQTRGLAKNIQYF TGTGCCAGTAGTATACAAACCAGGGGGCTGGCCAAAAACATTCAGTACTTC
- TRBJ2-1 TRBV7-9 - CASSPVYNEQFF TGTGCCAGCAGCCCCGTATACAATGAGCAGTTCTTC
TRBD1 TRBJ1-1 TRBV5-1 - CASSFLGQGGWTMNTEAFF TGCGCCAGCAGCTTCTTAGGACAGGGTGGATGGACCATGAACACTGAAGCTTTCTTT
- TRBJ2-5 TRBV12-3/TRBV12-4 - CASSFRGEETQYF TGTGCCAGCAGTTTCAGGGGAGAAGAGACCCAGTACTTC
- TRBJ1-1 TRBV7-8 - CASSPTGREGTEAFF TGTGCCAGCAGCCCTACGGGCAGGGAGGGAACTGAAGCTTTCTTT
TRBD1 TRBJ2-5 TRBV2 - CASSGHRGRGPETQYF TGTGCCAGCAGTGGTCACAGGGGGCGGGGACCAGAGACCCAGTACTTC
- TRBJ2-5 TRBV20-1 - CSATEGATQYF TGCAGTGCTACAGAAGGAGCGACCCAGTACTTC
TRBD2 TRBJ2-1 TRBV24-1 - CASEPGGSSYNEQFF TGTGCCTCCGAACCGGGGGGGAGCTCCTACAATGAGCAGTTCTTC
TRBD2 TRBJ2-3 TRBV18 once CASSPQRGITDTQYF TGTGCCAGCTCACCCCAGCGGGGAATCACAGATACGCAGTATTTT
- TRBJ2-1 TRBV11-1 - CASSSRRLANEQFF TGTGCCAGCAGCTCCCGGAGACTTGCGAATGAGCAGTTCTTC
- TRBJ1-1 TRBV5-3 - CARSLQNTEAFF TGTGCCAGAAGCTTACAGAACACTGAAGCTTTCTTT
- TRBJ1-4 TRBV5-6 - CASSFKFPRRDEKLFF TGTGCCAGCAGCTTTAAATTCCCCCGAAGAGATGAAAAACTGTTTTTT
- TRBJ1-2 TRBV3-1/TRBV3-2 - CASSRRTGNYGYTF TGTGCCAGCAGCCGCCGCACCGGGAACTATGGCTACACCTTC
TRBD1 TRBJ1-2 TRBV18 - CASSPGQGSSGYTF TGTGCCAGCTCACCCGGACAGGGGAGTTCTGGCTACACCTTC
- TRBJ1-1 TRBV28 - CASSSPGGGNTEAFF TGTGCCAGCAGTTCCCCCGGGGGAGGGAACACTGAAGCTTTCTTT
- TRBJ1-5 TRBV18 - CASSPNKGDSANQPQHF TGTGCCAGCTCACCGAATAAAGGGGACTCCGCCAATCAGCCCCAGCATTTT
- TRBJ1-5 TRBV27 once CASSLEGQDQPQHF TGTGCCAGCAGTTTGGAGGGGCAGGATCAGCCCCAGCATTTT
- TRBJ1-2 TRBV27 - CASSLSRQAVSYGYTF TGTGCCAGCAGTCTATCCCGACAGGCGGTTTCCTATGGCTACACCTTC
TRBD1 TRBJ1-2 TRBV30 - CAWSGRQGWLYGYTF TGTGCCTGGAGTGGACGACAGGGGTGGCTCTATGGCTACACCTTC
TRBD2 TRBJ2-5 TRBV9 - CASSVEVRGGGQETQYF TGTGCCAGCAGCGTAGAAGTCCGGGGGGGAGGCCAAGAGACCCAGTACTTC
- TRBJ1-2 TRBV19 once CASSSSGTRYGYTF TGTGCCAGTAGTTCCTCCGGGACACGCTATGGCTACACCTTC
TRBD1 TRBJ1-6 TRBV28 - CASRRTGGSNSPLHF TGTGCCAGCAGACGGACAGGGGGCAGTAATTCACCCCTCCACTTT
- TRBJ1-3 TRBV7-9 - CASSSGLSGNTIYF TGTGCCAGCAGTTCCGGATTGTCGGGGAACACCATATATTTT
- TRBJ1-2 TRBV15 - CATSRSGYAYGYTF TGTGCCACCAGCAGGTCGGGGTATGCCTATGGCTACACCTTC
- TRBJ1-3 TRBV7-9 - CASSLPSSADSGNTIYF TGTGCCAGCAGCTTGCCCTCCTCCGCGGACTCTGGAAACACCATATATTTT
- TRBJ1-2 TRBV21-1 - CASSNGERVRQGNYGYTF TGTGCCAGCAGCAATGGTGAGCGGGTACGACAGGGAAACTATGGCTACACCTTC
- TRBJ2-5 TRBV9 - CASSVDSYQETQYF TGTGCCAGCAGCGTAGACAGTTACCAAGAGACCCAGTACTTC
TRBD2 TRBJ2-5 TRBV6-4 - CASSDSKVVAGVEWKETQYF TGTGCCAGCAGTGACTCGAAGGTGGTAGCGGGGGTAGAATGGAAAGAGACCCAGTACTTC